This TCR beta chain was captured in a study of blood T cell repertoires in COVID-19. Profiling relied on immunoSEQ multiplex PCR, and the TCRdb table lists in-frame clones only, not all of them. The table has approximately 210,000 clones, 75% to 85% seen once. In its sample, this clone was seen a few times. The study recruited people aged about 18 to 89 years across about 25 US areas. CDR1 and CDR2 (germline): DFQATT, SNEGSKA (reference sequence). V was pared by 3 bases and J by 5 bases, with 7 bases of the junction left unmatched. CDR3 length: 14 amino acids. V gene TRBV20-1 combines with J gene TRBJ2-7, with TRBD2 identical over 10 bases. Sequenced sample: PBMCs or T cells enriched from blood (not recorded which). This clonotype originated in a man aged 25-40 years with acute COVID-19. In nucleotides, the CDR3 is TGCAGTGCTAGTGCCGGTCTAGCGGGGGACGAGCAGTACTTC. Its protein is CSASAGLAGDEQYF.